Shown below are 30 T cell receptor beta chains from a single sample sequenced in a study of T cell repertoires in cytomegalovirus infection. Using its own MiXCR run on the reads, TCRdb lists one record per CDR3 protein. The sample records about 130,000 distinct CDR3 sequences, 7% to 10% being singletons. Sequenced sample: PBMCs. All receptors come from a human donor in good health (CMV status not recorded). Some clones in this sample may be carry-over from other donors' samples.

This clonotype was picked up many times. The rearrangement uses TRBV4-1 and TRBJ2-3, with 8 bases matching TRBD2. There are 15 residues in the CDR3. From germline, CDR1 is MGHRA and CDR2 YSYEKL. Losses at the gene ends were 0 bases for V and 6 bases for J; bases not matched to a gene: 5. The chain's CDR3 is CASSQDGGGLDTQYF. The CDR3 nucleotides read TGCGCCAGCAGCCAAGACGGCGGGGGGCTGGATACGCAGTATTTT.

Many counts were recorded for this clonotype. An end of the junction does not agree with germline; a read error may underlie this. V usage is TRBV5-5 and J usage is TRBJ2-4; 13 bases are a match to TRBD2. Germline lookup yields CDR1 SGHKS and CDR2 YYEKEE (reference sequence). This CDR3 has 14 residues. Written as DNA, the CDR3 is TGTGCCAGCAGCTTGGTACAGGGGACTAGCGGGGCCCTCTTC. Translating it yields CASSLVQGTSGALF.

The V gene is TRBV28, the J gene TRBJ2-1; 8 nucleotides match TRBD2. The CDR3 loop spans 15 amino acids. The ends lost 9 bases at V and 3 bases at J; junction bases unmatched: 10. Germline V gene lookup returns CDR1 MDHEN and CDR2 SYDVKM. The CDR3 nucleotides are TGTGCCAGTAGGGGGAGAAGCGGGGGCTACAATGAGCAGTTCTTC. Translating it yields CASRGRSGGYNEQFF.

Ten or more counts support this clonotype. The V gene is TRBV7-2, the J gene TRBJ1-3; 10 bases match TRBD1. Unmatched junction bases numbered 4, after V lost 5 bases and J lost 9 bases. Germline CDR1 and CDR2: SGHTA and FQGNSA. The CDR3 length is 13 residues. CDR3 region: CASSPGQGFTIYF. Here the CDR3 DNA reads TGTGCCAGCAGCCCGGGACAGGGGTTCACCATATATTTT.

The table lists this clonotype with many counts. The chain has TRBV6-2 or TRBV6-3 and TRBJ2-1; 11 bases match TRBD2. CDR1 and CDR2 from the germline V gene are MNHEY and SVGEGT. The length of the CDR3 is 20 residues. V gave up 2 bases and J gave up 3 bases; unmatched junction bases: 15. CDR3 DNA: TGTGCCAGCAGTTACGCGGTCGGGGCTAGCGGGGGGCCCTACTACAATGAGCAGTTCTTC. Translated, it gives CASSYAVGASGGPYYNEQFF.

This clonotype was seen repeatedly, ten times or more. The CDR3: CASSLGRPGQGQPQHF. CDR3 nucleotides: TGTGCCAGCAGCTTAGGTCGACCGGGACAGGGTCAGCCCCAGCATTTT. This rearrangement joins TRBV11-2 to TRBJ1-5; TRBD1 matches 9 bases. The V gene's germline CDR1 is SGHAT and CDR2 FQNNGV. This CDR3 region has 16 residues. With V trimmed by 1 base and J by 6 bases, 7 bases remained unmatched.

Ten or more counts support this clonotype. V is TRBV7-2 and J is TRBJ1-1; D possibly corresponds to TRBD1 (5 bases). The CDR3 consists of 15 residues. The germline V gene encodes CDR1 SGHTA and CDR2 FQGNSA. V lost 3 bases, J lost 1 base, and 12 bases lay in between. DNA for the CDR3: TGTGCCAGCAGCTTGGGACTCGGACAGAACACTGAAGCTTTCTTT. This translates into CASSLGLGQNTEAFF. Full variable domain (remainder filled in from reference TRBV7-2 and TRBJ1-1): GAGVSQSPSNKVTEKGKDVELRCDPISGHTALYWYRQSLGQGLEFLIYFQGNSAPDKSGLPSDRFSAERTGGSVSTLTIQRTQQEDSAVYLCASSLGLGQNTEAFFGQGTRLTVV.

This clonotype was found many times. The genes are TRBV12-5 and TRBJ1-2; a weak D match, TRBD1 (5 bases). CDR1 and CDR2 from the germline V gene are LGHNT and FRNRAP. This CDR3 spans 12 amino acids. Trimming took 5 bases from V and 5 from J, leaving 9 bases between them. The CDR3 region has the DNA TGTGCTAGTGGTACCGGGGGGTATGGCTACACCTTC. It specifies CASGTGGYGYTF.

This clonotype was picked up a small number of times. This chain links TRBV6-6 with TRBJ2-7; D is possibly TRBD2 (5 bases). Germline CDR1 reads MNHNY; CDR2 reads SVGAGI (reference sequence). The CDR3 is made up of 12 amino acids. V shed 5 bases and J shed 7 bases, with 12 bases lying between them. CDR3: CASSLTPGEQYF. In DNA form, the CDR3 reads TGTGCCAGCAGTCTGACTCCGGGAGAGCAGTACTTC.

CDR3 nucleotide sequence: TGCAGTGCTGACAGGGGTAATACGCAGTATTTT. It specifies CSADRGNTQYF. The chain couples TRBV20-1 to TRBJ2-3; 8 bases agree with TRBD1. V shed 5 bases and J 7 bases; nucleotides not matched to a gene: 2. This CDR3 is 11 amino acids long. Per the germline V gene, CDR1 is DFQATT and CDR2 is SNEGSKA (reference sequence).

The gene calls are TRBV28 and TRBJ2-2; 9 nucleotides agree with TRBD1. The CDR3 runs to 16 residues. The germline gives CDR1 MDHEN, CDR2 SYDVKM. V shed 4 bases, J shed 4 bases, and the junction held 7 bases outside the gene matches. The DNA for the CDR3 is TGTGCCAGCAGTTCGCCGGGACAGGGACTCACCGGGGAGCTGTTTTTT. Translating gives CASSSPGQGLTGELFF.

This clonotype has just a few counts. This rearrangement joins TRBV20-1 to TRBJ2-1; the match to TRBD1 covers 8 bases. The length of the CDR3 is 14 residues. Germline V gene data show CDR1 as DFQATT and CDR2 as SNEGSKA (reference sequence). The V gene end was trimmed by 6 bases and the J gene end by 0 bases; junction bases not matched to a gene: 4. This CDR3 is CSARQGNSYNEQFF. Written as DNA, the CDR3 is TGCAGTGCCCGACAGGGGAACTCCTACAATGAGCAGTTCTTC.

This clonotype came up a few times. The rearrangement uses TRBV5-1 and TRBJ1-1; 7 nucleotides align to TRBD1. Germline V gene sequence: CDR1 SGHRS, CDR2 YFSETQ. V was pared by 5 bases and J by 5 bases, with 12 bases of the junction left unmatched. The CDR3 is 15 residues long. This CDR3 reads CASSSISGGLTEAFF. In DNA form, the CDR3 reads TGCGCCAGCAGTTCCATTTCAGGGGGGTTGACTGAAGCTTTCTTT.

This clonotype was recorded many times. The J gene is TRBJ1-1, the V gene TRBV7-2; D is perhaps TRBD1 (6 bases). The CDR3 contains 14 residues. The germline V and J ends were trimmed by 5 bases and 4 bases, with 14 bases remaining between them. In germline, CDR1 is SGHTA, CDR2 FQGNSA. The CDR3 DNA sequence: TGTGCCAGCAGCGAGCAGGGGCCGGGCACTGAAGCTTTCTTT. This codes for CASSEQGPGTEAFF. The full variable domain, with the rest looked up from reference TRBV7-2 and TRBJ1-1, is GAGVSQSPSNKVTEKGKDVELRCDPISGHTALYWYRQSLGQGLEFLIYFQGNSAPDKSGLPSDRFSAERTGGSVSTLTIQRTQQEDSAVYLCASSEQGPGTEAFFGQGTRLTVV.

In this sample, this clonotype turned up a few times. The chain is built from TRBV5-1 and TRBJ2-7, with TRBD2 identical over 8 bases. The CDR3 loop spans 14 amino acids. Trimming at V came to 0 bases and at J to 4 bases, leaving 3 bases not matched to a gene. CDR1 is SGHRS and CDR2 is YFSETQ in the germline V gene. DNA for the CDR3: TGCGCCAGCAGCTTGGACGGGGGGGGTTACGAGCAGTACTTC. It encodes CASSLDGGGYEQYF.

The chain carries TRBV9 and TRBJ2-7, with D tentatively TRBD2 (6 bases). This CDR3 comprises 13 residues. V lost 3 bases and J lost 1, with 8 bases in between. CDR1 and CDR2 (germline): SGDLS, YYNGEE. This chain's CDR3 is CASSAGGSYEQYF. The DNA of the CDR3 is TGTGCCAGCAGCGCTGGGGGGTCCTACGAGCAGTACTTC.

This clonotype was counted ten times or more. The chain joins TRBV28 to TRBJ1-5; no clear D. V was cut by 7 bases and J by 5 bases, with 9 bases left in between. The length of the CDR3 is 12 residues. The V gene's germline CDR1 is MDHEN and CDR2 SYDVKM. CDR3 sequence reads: CASKKGYQPQHF. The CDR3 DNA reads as TGTGCCAGCAAAAAAGGGTATCAGCCCCAGCATTTT.

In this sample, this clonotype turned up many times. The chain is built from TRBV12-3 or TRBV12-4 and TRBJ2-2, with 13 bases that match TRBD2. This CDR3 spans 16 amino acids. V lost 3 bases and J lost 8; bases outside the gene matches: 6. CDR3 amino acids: CASSFGLAGDRGELFF. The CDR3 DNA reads TGTGCCAGCAGTTTCGGACTAGCGGGGGACCGGGGGGAGCTGTTTTTT.

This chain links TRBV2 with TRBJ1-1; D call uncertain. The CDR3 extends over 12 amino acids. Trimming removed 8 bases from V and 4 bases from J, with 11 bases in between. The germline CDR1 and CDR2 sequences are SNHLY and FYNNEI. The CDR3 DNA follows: TGTGCCAGCGGGTCCCCGTCCACTGAAGCTTTCTTT. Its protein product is CASGSPSTEAFF.

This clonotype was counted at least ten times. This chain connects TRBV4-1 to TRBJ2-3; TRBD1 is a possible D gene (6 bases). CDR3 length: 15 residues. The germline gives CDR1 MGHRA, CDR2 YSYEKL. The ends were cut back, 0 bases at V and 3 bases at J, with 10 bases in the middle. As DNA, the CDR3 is TGCGCCAGCAGCCAAGATTGGACAGAAACAGATACGCAGTATTTT. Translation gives CASSQDWTETDTQYF.

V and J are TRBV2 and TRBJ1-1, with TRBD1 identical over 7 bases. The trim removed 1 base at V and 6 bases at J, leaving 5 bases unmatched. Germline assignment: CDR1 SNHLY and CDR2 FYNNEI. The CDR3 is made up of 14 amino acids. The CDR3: CASSEEGAPAEAFF. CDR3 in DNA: TGTGCCAGCAGTGAAGAGGGGGCGCCCGCTGAAGCTTTCTTT.

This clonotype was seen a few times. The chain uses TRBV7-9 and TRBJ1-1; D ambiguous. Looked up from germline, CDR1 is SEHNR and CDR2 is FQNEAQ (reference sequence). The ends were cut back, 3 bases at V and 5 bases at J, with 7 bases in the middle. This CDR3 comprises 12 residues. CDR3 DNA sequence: TGTGCCAGCAGCTTCCTCCCAACTGAAGCTTTCTTT. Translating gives CASSFLPTEAFF.

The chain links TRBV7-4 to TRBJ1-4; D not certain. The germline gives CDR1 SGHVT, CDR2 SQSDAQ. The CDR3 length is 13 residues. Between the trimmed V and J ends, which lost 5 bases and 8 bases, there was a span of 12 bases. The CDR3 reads CASSPHPGEKLFF. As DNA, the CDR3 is TGTGCCAGCAGCCCCCACCCGGGGGAAAAACTGTTTTTT.

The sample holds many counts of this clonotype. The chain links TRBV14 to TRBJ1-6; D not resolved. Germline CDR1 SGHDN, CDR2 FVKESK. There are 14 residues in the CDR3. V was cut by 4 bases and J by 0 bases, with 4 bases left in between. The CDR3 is CASSPSSYNSPLHF. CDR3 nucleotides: TGTGCCAGCAGCCCGAGCTCCTATAATTCACCCCTCCACTTT.

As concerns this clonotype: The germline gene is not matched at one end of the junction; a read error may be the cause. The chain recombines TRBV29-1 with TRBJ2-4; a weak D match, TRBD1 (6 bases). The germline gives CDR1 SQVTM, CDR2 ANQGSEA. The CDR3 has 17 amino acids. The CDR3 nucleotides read TGCAGCGTTGAACGAGAGGGGGTGGGGGTAGCCAAAAACATGCAGTACTTC. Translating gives CSVEREGVGVAKNMQYF.

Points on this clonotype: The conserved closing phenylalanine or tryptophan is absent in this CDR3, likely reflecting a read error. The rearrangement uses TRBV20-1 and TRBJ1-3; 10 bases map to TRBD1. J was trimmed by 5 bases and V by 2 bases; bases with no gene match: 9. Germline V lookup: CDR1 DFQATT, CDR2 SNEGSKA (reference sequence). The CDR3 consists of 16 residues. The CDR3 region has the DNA TGCAGTGCTAGAAACCCTGACAGGGGGCGAAGAAACACCATATATTAT. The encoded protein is CSARNPDRGRRNTIYY.

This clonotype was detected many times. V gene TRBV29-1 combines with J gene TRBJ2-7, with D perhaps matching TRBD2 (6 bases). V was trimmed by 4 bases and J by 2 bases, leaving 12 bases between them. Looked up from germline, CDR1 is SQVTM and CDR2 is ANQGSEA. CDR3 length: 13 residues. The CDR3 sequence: CSVAIGGTYEQYF. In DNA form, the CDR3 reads TGCAGCGTTGCCATCGGGGGTACCTACGAGCAGTACTTC.

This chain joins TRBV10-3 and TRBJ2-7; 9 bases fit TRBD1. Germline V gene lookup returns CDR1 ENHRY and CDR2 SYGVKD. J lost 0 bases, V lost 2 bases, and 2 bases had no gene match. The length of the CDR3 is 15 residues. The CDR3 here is CAISEGQGPSYEQYF. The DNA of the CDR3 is TGTGCCATCAGTGAGGGACAGGGGCCCTCCTACGAGCAGTACTTC.

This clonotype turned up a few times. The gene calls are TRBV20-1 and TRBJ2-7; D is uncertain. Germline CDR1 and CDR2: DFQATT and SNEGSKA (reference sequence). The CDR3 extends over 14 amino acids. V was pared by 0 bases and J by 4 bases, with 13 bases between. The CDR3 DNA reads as TGCAGTGCTAGAGATCAACTTGTTCTATACGAGCAGTACTTC. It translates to CSARDQLVLYEQYF.

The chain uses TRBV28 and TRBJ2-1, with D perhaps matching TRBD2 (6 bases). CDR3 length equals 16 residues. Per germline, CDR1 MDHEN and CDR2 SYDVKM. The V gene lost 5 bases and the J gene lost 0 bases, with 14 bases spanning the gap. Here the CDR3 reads CASSPIRGSSYNEQFF. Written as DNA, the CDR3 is TGTGCCAGCAGTCCGATCCGGGGGAGCTCCTACAATGAGCAGTTCTTC.